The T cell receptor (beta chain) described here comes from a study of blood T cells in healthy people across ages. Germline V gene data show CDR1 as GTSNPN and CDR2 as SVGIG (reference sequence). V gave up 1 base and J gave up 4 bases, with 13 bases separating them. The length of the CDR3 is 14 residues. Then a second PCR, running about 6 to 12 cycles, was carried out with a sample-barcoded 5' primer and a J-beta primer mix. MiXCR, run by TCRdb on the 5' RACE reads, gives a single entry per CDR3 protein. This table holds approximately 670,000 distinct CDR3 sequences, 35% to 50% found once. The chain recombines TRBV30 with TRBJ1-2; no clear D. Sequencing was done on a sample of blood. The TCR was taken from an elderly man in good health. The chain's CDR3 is CAWSEEGWSYGYTF. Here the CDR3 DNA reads TGTGCCTGGAGTGAAGAAGGCTGGAGCTATGGCTACACCTTC. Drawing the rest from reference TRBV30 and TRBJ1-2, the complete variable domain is SQTIHQWPATLVQPVGSPLSLECTVEGTSNPNLYWYRQAAGRGLQLLFYSVGIGQISSEVPQNLSASRPQDRQFILSSKKLLLSDSGFYLCAWSEEGWSYGYTFGSGTRLTVV.